The entry that follows covers one TCR beta chain sequence. This clonotype came up a few times. What antigen it recognizes has not been identified. One end of the junction is discordant with germline, which a read error may explain. This record belongs to a study of regulatory T cells in long-lasting Graves disease (dated by TCRdb to the early 2020s). Regarding the complete study: In the newly diagnosed Graves' disease group, patients had been taking antithyroid drugs for less than 3 months. Patients with persistent Graves' disease were compared with patients with newly diagnosed Graves' disease using TCR sequencing and RNA sequencing of peripheral blood. The study was conducted in China and was registered as a clinical trial. TCR sequencing covered some 13 persistent and approximately 20 newly diagnosed Graves' disease patients, some 33 samples in total. The full study reports these points: Compared with newly diagnosed patients, persistent Graves' disease patients had lower TCR Shannon entropy and fewer highly expanded clones, which suggests clonal expansion. Persistent patients shared more public clonotypes among themselves (fewer than 3,000) than newly diagnosed patients did (about 970). Sequencing and analysis were limited to the TCR beta chain. Preferential use of TRBV28, TRBJ1-2 and TRBJ2-5 was observed in persistent disease, whereas TRBV20-1 and TRBJ2-1 were favored in newly diagnosed disease. The authors noted that the small sample size was a limitation that may lower accuracy. Only peripheral blood was studied, because thyroid tissue, the primary lesion, was inaccessible.

From the cysteine up to the phenylalanine, the CDR3 has a length of 14 residues. Left in the record is the CDR3 DNA by itself, 42 bases read in frame from the first base. The sample's time point label, in plain terms: newly diagnosed GD, antithyroid drugs for less than 3 months. For both TCR sequencing and RNA sequencing, RNA was extracted from PBMCs in TRIzol. Graves' disease was diagnosed according to American Thyroid Association guidelines. Patients were recruited from an endocrinology department in Xi'an, China. From each patient, approximately 9.9 milliliters of peripheral blood was collected into an EDTA anticoagulant tube. Ficoll Paque Plus density gradient separation was used to isolate PBMCs, and no further T cell sorting was performed. An Agilent 2100 Bioanalyzer and agarose gel were used to check RNA quality, while a NanoDrop 2000 measured RNA concentration. The method was multiplex PCR. TCRdb shows the sequencer as Illumina HiSeq 4000. CDR3 regions were amplified by Arm-PCR with iRepertoire HTBI primers to construct TCR beta libraries. Gel purification was performed on PCR products prior to sequencing. In the authors' own workflow: Gene usage analysis of CDR3 amino acid clonotypes relied on the 60 or so TRBV and 14 TRBJ segments identified across samples. Filtered high-quality paired reads were merged into contigs using COPE and FqMerger. BLAST was used to align contigs to IMGT TRBV, TRBD and TRBJ reference genes, with CDR3 defined following IMGT. Clonotypes above 0.1% frequency were classified as highly expanded clones. Shannon entropy was used to measure repertoire diversity, and the Gini coefficient was used to measure V-J evenness. A clonotype was considered public if more than one individual shared it. TCRdb reran the public reads through fastp at Q25 and MiXCR, keeping productive beta chains. All rows with the same CDR3 protein become a single entry with the most common DNA and genes. The V and J calls were determined by TCRdb, not by the authors. This sample has some 350,000 distinct CDR3 sequences in its table, and 16% of those were observed once. Jointly, the top ten make up just over 20% of the sample.

These data were also reused for a study on T cells in Graves' hyperthyroidism and ophthalmopathy. The second paper further reports: Graves' hyperthyroidism was defined as stable when no progression to ophthalmopathy occurred over 18 months of follow-up. Hyperthyroidism patients were newly diagnosed, had a disease duration of under 2 months, and were aged 18 to 65 years. Patients with uncontrolled infections, other autoimmune diseases, pregnancy or lactation were excluded. Clinical symptoms, serum thyroxine and TRAb, thyroid ultrasound, and orbital computed tomography formed the basis for the diagnoses. The first round of RT-PCR for the TCR CDR3 was performed with the HTBI primer set and the Qiagen OneStep RT-PCR kit. Most expanded thyroid clonotypes (frequency above 0.001) were also detected in blood, suggesting blood repertoires may reflect thyroid immune responses. A 13 V-J signature model separated ophthalmopathy from stable hyperthyroidism, with approximately 87% sensitivity and 81% to 83% specificity in cross-validation and 80%/75% in testing. During validation, the model predicted progression to ophthalmopathy a median of around six months ahead of onset, with more than 55% sensitivity and less than 85% specificity. A discovery cohort of roughly 100 patients, approximately 45 with Graves' ophthalmopathy and approximately 57 with stable Graves' hyperthyroidism, was used to find distinguishing TCR V-J signatures. Whether ophthalmopathy could be predicted prospectively was tested in an independent validation cohort made up of approximately 19 hyperthyroidism patients plus 17 patients who later progressed to ophthalmopathy. The approximately 100 discovery patients were randomly split 7:3 into training and test sets. Thyroid tissue and blood T-cell repertoires from six or seven Graves' hyperthyroidism patients were also compared in the study. After sampling, hyperthyroidism patients received methimazole starting at 30 mg daily, and ophthalmopathy patients received high-dose intravenous methylprednisolone. The libraries were constructed in a second round of multiplex PCR and then size-selected and purified. Paired-end sequencing of the libraries was performed with 100 bp reads on an Illumina HiSeq2000. SOAPnuke was used to process the raw data, removing reads that contained adapters or uncalled bases, had a mean Phred below 15, or lacked an exact match to the constant primer or identifier. COPE v1.2.5 was used to merge the high-quality paired reads, and each unique nucleotide sequence was defined as a clonotype. MiTCR v1.1 was used to align clonotypes to the IMGT TRBV, TRBD and TRBJ reference segments. Analysis was restricted to V-J combinations with a frequency above 0.0001, which covered 99.2% of repertoires. The TCS score was defined as the ratio of F50 (clonal expansion) to E x V (chaos), calculated using BLOSUM62-based TCRdist between CDR3 peptides within each V-J. Welch's t-statistics and random forest reduced 500 to 650 V-J features to 10 to 15, which were used in a naive Bayes classifier (R e1071). Sample size was not statistically predetermined, and blinding of investigators to group allocation was not performed. According to the paper, TCR Vbeta CDR3 sequencing was carried out on 135 peripheral blood samples, which came from 40 to 45 ophthalmopathy, roughly 75 hyperthyroidism and approximately 17 progressor patients.

This specimen consisted of peripheral blood mononuclear cells (PBMCs), obtained at new diagnosis, from a patient treated with antithyroid drugs. The sequence came from a woman between 18 and 29 years old with Graves disease. Donor details come from another sample of the same person, matched by shared clones. The rearranged segments are TRBV12-3 or TRBV12-4 and TRBJ1-2; 7 middle bases align to TRBD1. The CDR3 in this case is CATNRGGGDYGYTF. Here is the DNA: TGCGCGACCAACAGGGGCGGGGGCGACTATGGCTACACCTTC.